The present TCR beta chain was sequenced within a study of vaccination effects on CD4 cells after COVID-19. For the study at large: As their vaccination, participants received two doses of either BNT162b2 or mRNA-1273. The study's findings and limits: Both infection-induced and vaccine-induced clones contracted markedly at late post-vaccination timepoints.

ViraFEST expansion of antigen-specific CD4+ T cells with viral peptide pools preceded sequencing. A roughly 10-day culture period preceded the isolation of CD4+ T cells. Nucleocapsid antibody tests were negative, and the vaccine recipients had no prior SARS-CoV-2 infection. The V gene's germline CDR1 is LNHDA and CDR2 SQIVND (reference sequence). The CDR3 covers 14 residues. Germline trimming cut 6 bases from V and 3 bases from J; bases unmatched to any gene: 3. This clone was seen a single time. Its matching antigen is unknown. Assay used: immunoSEQ multiplex PCR; TCRdb lists only in-frame clones, some missing. The sample consists of roughly 50,000 clones, 79% of them appearing once.

V and J are TRBV19 and TRBJ2-3, with 10 bases that match TRBD2. The sequences come from CD4+ T cells from PBMCs cultured with HCoV-OC43 spike peptides, collected before COVID-19 vaccination. Subset specified: HCoV-OC43 spike overlapping peptide pool stimulation. This TCR came from a human donor who received a COVID-19 vaccine. As DNA, the CDR3 is TGTGCCAGTAGGCGGACTAGCGGAACAGATACGCAGTATTTT. Protein product: CASRRTSGTDTQYF.